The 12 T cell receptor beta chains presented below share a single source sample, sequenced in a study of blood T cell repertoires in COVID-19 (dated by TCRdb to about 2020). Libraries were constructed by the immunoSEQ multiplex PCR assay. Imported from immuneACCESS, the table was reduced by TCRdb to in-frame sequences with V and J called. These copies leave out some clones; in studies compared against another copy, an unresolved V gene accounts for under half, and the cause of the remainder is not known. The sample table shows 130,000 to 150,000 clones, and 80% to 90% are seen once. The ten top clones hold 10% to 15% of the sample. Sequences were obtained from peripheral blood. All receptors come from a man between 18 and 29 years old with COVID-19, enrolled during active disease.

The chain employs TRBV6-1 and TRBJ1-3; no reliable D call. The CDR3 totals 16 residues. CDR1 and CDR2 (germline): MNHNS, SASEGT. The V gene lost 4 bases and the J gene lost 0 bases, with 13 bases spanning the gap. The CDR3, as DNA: TGTGCCAGCAGTGGGCTAGGCTGGATCTCTGGAAACACCATATATTTT. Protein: CASSGLGWISGNTIYF.

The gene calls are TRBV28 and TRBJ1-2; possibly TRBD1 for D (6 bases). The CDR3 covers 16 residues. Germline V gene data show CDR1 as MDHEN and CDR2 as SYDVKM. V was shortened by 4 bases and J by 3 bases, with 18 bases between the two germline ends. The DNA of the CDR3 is TGTGCCAGCAGTTCCAGGGGCCCCCGGTCCTACTATGGCTACACCTTC. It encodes CASSSRGPRSYYGYTF.

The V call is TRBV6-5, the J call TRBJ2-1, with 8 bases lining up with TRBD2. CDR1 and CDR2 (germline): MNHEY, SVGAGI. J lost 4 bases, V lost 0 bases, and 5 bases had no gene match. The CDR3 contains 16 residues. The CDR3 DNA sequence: TGTGCCAGCAGTTACTCACTAGCGGAATTATACAATGAGCAGTTCTTC. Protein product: CASSYSLAELYNEQFF.

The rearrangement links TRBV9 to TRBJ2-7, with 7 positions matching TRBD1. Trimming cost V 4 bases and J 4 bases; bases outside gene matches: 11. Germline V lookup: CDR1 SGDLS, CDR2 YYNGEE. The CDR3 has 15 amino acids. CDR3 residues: CASSPRQGRAYEQYF. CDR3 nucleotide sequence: TGTGCCAGCAGCCCTCGACAGGGTCGGGCGTACGAGCAGTACTTC.

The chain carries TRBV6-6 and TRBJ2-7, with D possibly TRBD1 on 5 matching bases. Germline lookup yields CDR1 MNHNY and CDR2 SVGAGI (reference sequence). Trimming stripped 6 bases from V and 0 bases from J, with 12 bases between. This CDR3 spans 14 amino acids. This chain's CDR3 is CASRGRQSSYEQYF. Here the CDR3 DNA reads TGTGCCAGCAGGGGTCGACAGAGCTCCTACGAGCAGTACTTC.

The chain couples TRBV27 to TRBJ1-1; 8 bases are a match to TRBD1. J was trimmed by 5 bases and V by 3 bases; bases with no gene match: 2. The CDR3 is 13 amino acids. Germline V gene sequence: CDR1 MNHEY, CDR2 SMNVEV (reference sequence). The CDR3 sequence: CASSFRDRTEAFF. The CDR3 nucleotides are TGTGCCAGCAGTTTTAGGGACAGGACTGAAGCTTTCTTT.

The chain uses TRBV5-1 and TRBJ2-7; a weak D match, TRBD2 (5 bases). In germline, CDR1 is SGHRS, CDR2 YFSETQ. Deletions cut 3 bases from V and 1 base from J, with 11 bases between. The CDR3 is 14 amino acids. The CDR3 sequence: CASSWSGESYEQYF. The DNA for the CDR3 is TGCGCCAGCAGCTGGTCCGGGGAGTCCTACGAGCAGTACTTC.

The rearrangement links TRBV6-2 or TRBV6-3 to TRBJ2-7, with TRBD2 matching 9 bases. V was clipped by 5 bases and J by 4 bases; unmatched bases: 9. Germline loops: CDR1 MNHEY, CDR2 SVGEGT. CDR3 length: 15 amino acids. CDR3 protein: CASSATSGGWYEQYF. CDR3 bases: TGTGCCAGCAGTGCGACTAGCGGAGGATGGTACGAGCAGTACTTC.

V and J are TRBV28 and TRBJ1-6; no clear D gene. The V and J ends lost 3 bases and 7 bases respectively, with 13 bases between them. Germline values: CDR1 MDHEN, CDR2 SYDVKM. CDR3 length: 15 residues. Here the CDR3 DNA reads TGTGCCAGCAGTTTTTCACGTGGCTTGAATTCACCCCTCCACTTT. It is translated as CASSFSRGLNSPLHF. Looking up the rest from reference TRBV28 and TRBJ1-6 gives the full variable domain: DVKVTQSSRYLVKRTGEKVFLECVQDMDHENMFWYRQDPGLGLRLIYFSYDVKMKEKGDIPEGYSVSREKKERFSLILESASTNQTSMYLCASSFSRGLNSPLHFGNGTRLTVT.

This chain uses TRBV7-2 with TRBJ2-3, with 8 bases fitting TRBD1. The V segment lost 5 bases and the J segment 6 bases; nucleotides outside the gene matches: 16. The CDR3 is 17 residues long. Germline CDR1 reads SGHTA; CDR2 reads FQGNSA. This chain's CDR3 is CASSPRQGIRGTDTQYF. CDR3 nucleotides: TGTGCCAGCAGCCCCAGACAGGGGATCAGGGGGACGGATACGCAGTATTTT.

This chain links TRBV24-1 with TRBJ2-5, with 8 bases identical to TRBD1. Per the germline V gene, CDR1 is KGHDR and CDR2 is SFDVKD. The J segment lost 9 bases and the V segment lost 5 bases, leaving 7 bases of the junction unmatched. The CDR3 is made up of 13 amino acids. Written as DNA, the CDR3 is TGTGCCACCAGTGCTAGACAGGGGTGGCCCCAGTACTTC. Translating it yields CATSARQGWPQYF.

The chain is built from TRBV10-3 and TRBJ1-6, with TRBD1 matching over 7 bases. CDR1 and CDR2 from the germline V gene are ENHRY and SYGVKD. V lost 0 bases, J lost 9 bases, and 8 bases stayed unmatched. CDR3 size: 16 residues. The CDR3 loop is CAISESSGAGGSPLHF. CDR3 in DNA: TGTGCCATCAGTGAGTCGAGTGGAGCAGGGGGTTCACCCCTCCACTTT.